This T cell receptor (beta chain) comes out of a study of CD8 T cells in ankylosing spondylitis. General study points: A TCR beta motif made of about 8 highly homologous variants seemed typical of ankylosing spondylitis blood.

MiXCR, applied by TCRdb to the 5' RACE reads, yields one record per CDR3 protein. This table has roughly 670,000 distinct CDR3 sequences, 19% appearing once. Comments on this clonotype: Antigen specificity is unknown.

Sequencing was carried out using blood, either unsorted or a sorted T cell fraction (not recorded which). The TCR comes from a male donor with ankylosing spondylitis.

DNA of the CDR3: TGTGCCACCAGCAGAGATAGGACAGGGGTGGCAGGGGAGCTGTTTTTT. Translation gives CATSRDRTGVAGELFF. The rearrangement uses TRBV15 and TRBJ2-2; 9 positions match TRBD1. The CDR3 loop spans 16 amino acids. Germline V gene lookup returns CDR1 LNHNV and CDR2 YYDKDF (reference sequence). V shed 0 bases, J shed 8 bases, and the junction held 7 bases outside the gene matches.